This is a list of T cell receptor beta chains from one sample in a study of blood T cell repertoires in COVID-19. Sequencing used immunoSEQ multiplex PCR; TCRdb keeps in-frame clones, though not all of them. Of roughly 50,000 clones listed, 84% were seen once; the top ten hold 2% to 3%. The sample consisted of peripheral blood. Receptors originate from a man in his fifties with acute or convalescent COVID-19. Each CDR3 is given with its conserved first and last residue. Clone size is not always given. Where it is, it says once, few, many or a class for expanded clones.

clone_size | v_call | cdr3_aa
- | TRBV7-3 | CASSLTGGPGYEQYF
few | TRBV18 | CASSRGDSYNSPLHF
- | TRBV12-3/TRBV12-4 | CASSLFLTEAFF
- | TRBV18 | CASSPRQARDYGYTF
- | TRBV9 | CASSLGPAGEETQYF
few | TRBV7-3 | CASSFRQGTSYEQYF
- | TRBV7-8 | CASSQPDRNTEAFF
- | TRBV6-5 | CATNADTGELFF
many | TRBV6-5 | CASSYRDRVAEAFF
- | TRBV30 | CAWSGVFSYNEQFF
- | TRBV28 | CASSPPFSGNTIYF
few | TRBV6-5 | CASTPQVYSNQPQHF
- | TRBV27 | CASSPQGLNTEAFF
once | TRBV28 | CASSLLSAGEAFF
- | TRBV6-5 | CASTRGDTEAFF
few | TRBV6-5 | CASSQYVGEKLFF
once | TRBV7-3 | CASSLNPGGDSYNEQFF
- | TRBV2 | CASKTTSYPGELFF
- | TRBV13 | CASSRDSILSSYEQYF
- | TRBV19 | CASSGRTPPTTQYF
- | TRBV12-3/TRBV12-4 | CASRIQGAFGYTF
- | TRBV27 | CASSPRLAGDHEQFF
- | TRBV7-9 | CASSLQGNQPQHF
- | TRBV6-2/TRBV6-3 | CASSLWLQETQYF
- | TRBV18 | CASSPTRNTEAFF
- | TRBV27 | CASSPGSGQGNQPQHF
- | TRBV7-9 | CASSYGQGAGASQHF